Shown below are 29 T cell receptor beta chains from a single sample sequenced in a study of cytomegalovirus exposure and HLA in healthy donors. The primer mix had 60 Vbeta and 13 Jbeta primers. The assay was immunoSEQ multiplex PCR, and TCRdb's table has in-frame clones only and misses some. The sample records some 150,000 clones, 82% being singletons. Source material: PBMCs. These receptors were collected from a male donor in good health and CMV-seronegative.

This clone is a singleton in its sample. The V gene is TRBV19, the J gene TRBJ2-6, with D unclear. Per the germline V gene, CDR1 is LNHDA and CDR2 is SQIVND (reference sequence). This CDR3 spans 14 amino acids. V dropped 5 bases and J dropped 1 base, with 6 bases sitting between them. The CDR3 sequence: CASSLSSGANVLTF. CDR3 in DNA: TGTGCCAGTAGTTTGTCATCTGGGGCCAACGTCCTGACTTTC.

This chain links TRBV7-8 with TRBJ1-6; D possibly corresponds to TRBD1 (5 bases). Germline CDR1 and CDR2: SGHVS and FQNEAQ. Trimming shortened V by 1 base and J by 2 bases, and 12 bases separated the two germline ends. The CDR3 is made up of 17 amino acids. DNA of the CDR3: TGTGCCAGCAGCTTAGAGGCGGTAGGGGCCTATAATTCACCCCTCCACTTT. It is translated as CASSLEAVGAYNSPLHF.

The J gene is TRBJ2-1, the V gene TRBV4-3, with 8 bases fitting TRBD2. Per the germline V gene, CDR1 is LGHNA and CDR2 is YSLEER. This CDR3 has 16 residues. V dropped 0 bases and J dropped 7; count of bases not matched to a gene: 8. The CDR3 is CASSQDLGLARNEQFF. The CDR3, as DNA: TGCGCCAGCAGCCAAGATTTAGGACTAGCAAGGAATGAGCAGTTCTTC.

J is TRBJ1-3 and V is TRBV9, with D tentatively TRBD1 (5 bases). This CDR3 comprises 19 residues. V was shortened by 0 bases and J by 2 bases, with 21 bases between the two germline ends. Germline values: CDR1 SGDLS, CDR2 YYNGEE. In DNA, the CDR3 is TGTGCCAGCAGCGTAGCGCCCTGGGGGGAAGGTAGCCCTGGAAACACCATATATTTT. It yields the protein CASSVAPWGEGSPGNTIYF.

The CDR3 DNA is TGTGCCAGCAGCCCTACCGTAAAGGGACAGGCGAGCTCTGGAAACACCATATATTTT. Translated, it gives CASSPTVKGQASSGNTIYF. The chain carries TRBV11-2 and TRBJ1-3; 8 bases fit TRBD1. Losses at the gene ends were 5 bases for V and 0 bases for J; bases not matched to a gene: 15. The V gene's germline CDR1 is SGHAT and CDR2 FQNNGV. This CDR3 is 19 amino acids long.

In this sample, this clone turned up a few times. The rearrangement links TRBV19 to TRBJ2-3, with 7 bases matching TRBD2. The length of the CDR3 is 17 residues. The V segment lost 2 bases and the J segment 8 bases; nucleotides outside the gene matches: 16. Per germline, CDR1 LNHDA and CDR2 SQIVND (reference sequence). As DNA, the CDR3 is TGTGCCAGTAGTATACAACACGGACCCGGGCGCGGGGGTACGCAGTATTTT. Translating gives CASSIQHGPGRGGTQYF.

The V and J genes are TRBV19 and TRBJ1-5, with 7 bases lining up with TRBD1. The CDR3 covers 16 residues. Per the germline V gene, CDR1 is LNHDA and CDR2 is SQIVND (reference sequence). Germline trimming cut 5 bases from V and 0 bases from J; bases unmatched to any gene: 7. CDR3 residues: CASSDQGTDSNQPQHF. CDR3 bases: TGTGCCAGTAGTGACCAAGGGACAGATAGCAATCAGCCCCAGCATTTT.

The J gene is TRBJ2-5, the V gene TRBV2; D ambiguous. The CDR3 spans 13 residues. Between the trimmed V and J ends, which lost 1 base and 2 bases, there was a span of 5 bases. CDR1 is SNHLY, CDR2 FYNNEI, per germline. The CDR3 DNA sequence: TGTGCCAGCAGTGAAGACTTACAAGAGACCCAGTACTTC. Translating it yields CASSEDLQETQYF.

The chain couples TRBV14 to TRBJ1-1, with 12 bases that match TRBD1. This CDR3 has 18 amino acids. With V trimmed by 0 bases and J by 0 bases, 5 bases remained unmatched. Looked up from germline, CDR1 is SGHDN and CDR2 is FVKESK. The CDR3 reads CASSQDGGTGGLNTEAFF. The CDR3 DNA is TGTGCCAGCAGCCAAGATGGCGGGACAGGGGGCTTGAACACTGAAGCTTTCTTT.

The V call is TRBV5-4, the J call TRBJ1-2; 12 bases fit TRBD1. Trimming took 5 bases from V and 3 from J; bases not matched to a gene: 8. Germline loops: CDR1 SGHNT, CDR2 YYREEE (reference sequence). This CDR3 is 16 amino acids long. The CDR3 bases are TGTGCCAGCAGAGTCGGGACAGGGGGCTGGGACTATGGCTACACCTTC. This sequence encodes CASRVGTGGWDYGYTF.

The rearrangement uses TRBV5-1 and TRBJ2-4; 13 nucleotides agree with TRBD2. J was trimmed by 5 bases and V by 0 bases; bases with no gene match: 5. The V gene's germline CDR1 is SGHRS and CDR2 YFSETQ. The CDR3 sequence is 17 residues long. In DNA form, the CDR3 reads TGCGCCAGCAGCTTGGCAGGACTAGCGGGGGCGCAAAACATTCAGTACTTC. Translated, it gives CASSLAGLAGAQNIQYF. The full variable domain, in which reference TRBV5-1 and TRBJ2-4 provide the parts outside the CDR3, is KAGVTQTPRYLIKTRGQQVTLSCSPISGHRSVSWYQQTPGQGLQFLFEYFSETQRNKGNFPGRFSGRQFSNSRSEMNVSTLELGDSALYLCASSLAGLAGAQNIQYFGAGTRLSVL.

The V gene is TRBV11-2, the J gene TRBJ2-5; D may be TRBD2 (6 bases). Trimming left V 2 bases short and J 4 bases short, with 14 bases between. The length of the CDR3 is 15 residues. Germline assignment: CDR1 SGHAT and CDR2 FQNNGV. The CDR3, as DNA: TGTGCCAGCAGCTTATGGCTAGCGACCGGAGAGACCCAGTACTTC. This translates into CASSLWLATGETQYF.

Note on this clone: This sample also contains other DNA sequences that code for the same CDR3. The chain combines TRBV7-9 with TRBJ2-7, with 7 bases matching TRBD1. Germline CDR1 reads SEHNR; CDR2 reads FQNEAQ (reference sequence). J lost 5 bases, V lost 5 bases, and 12 bases had no gene match. CDR3 length equals 15 residues. CDR3 nucleotides: TGTGCCAGCAGCCAAGCGACAGGGCTTTTCGACGAGCAGTACTTC. It encodes CASSQATGLFDEQYF.

The chain carries TRBV1 and TRBJ2-7; the table names TRBD1, a call not compared with the DNA. TRBV1 is a listed pseudogene. The CDR3 consists of 14 residues. CDR3 in DNA: TGCACCAGCAGATCGCCGGACAGTTCCTACGAGCAGTACTTC. Amino acid sequence: CTSRSPDSSYEQYF.

V is TRBV5-6 and J is TRBJ1-1, with D unclear. This CDR3 comprises 13 residues. Looked up from germline, CDR1 is SGHDT and CDR2 is YYEEEE. Trimming cost V 3 bases and J 2 bases, with 8 bases left between them. The CDR3 spells CASSSLTNTEAFF. Written as DNA, the CDR3 is TGTGCCAGCAGCTCGCTCACTAACACTGAAGCTTTCTTT.

This chain uses TRBV6-5 with TRBJ1-2; 9 bases line up with TRBD1. J was trimmed by 4 bases and V by 5 bases; bases with no gene match: 5. The length of the CDR3 is 14 residues. Germline V gene sequence: CDR1 MNHEY, CDR2 SVGAGI. CDR3 sequence reads: CASSRTGVSYGYTF. Here the CDR3 DNA reads TGTGCCAGCAGTCGGACAGGGGTGTCCTATGGCTACACCTTC.

V usage is TRBV19 and J usage is TRBJ1-1, with TRBD1 identical over 9 bases. Per germline, CDR1 LNHDA and CDR2 SQIVND (reference sequence). V shed 1 base, J shed 0 bases, and the junction held 6 bases outside the gene matches. The CDR3 has 17 amino acids. The CDR3 sequence is CASSIARGQGLNTEAFF. The CDR3 region has the DNA TGTGCCAGTAGTATAGCGAGGGGACAGGGACTGAACACTGAAGCTTTCTTT.

The chain recombines TRBV6-5 with TRBJ1-2, with TRBD1 matching 8 bases. V lost 5 bases to trimming and J lost 6 bases; unmatched junction nucleotides: 5. The CDR3 runs to 13 residues. Germline V gives CDR1 MNHEY, CDR2 SVGAGI. CDR3 amino acids: CASSNRDRNGYTF. The DNA for the CDR3 is TGTGCCAGCAGTAACCGGGACAGGAATGGCTACACCTTC.

Turning to this clone: The junction does not match germline at one end; this may be a read error. The rearrangement links TRBV7-7 to TRBJ2-5, with 7 nucleotides matching TRBD2. The CDR3 runs to 13 residues. Germline CDR1 is SSHAT and CDR2 is FNYEAQ (reference sequence). CDR3 nucleotides: TGTGCTAGCAGTTTCGCGGGGGAAGAGACCCAGTACTTC. Translated, it gives CASSFAGEETQYF.

The gene calls are TRBV7-9 and TRBJ2-7, with 10 bases aligning to TRBD1. Germline values: CDR1 SEHNR, CDR2 FQNEAQ (reference sequence). The CDR3 is 13 amino acids. V lost 1 base to trimming and J lost 6 bases; unmatched junction nucleotides: 0. CDR3 loop: CASSLGDRGEQYF. CDR3 coding DNA: TGTGCCAGCAGCTTAGGGGACAGGGGCGAGCAGTACTTC. The full variable domain, with the rest looked up from reference TRBV7-9 and TRBJ2-7, is DTGVSQNPRHKITKRGQNVTFRCDPISEHNRLYWYRQTLGQGPEFLTYFQNEAQLEKSRLLSDRFSAERPKGSFSTLEIQRTEQGDSAMYLCASSLGDRGEQYFGPGTRLTVT.

This clone was detected only a few times. The genes are TRBV6-5 and TRBJ2-7; D is ambiguous. V gave up 10 bases and J gave up 1 base, with 14 bases separating them. The CDR3 contains 13 residues. Germline CDR1 reads MNHEY; CDR2 reads SVGAGI. CDR3 amino acids: CATSLTASYEQYF. CDR3 bases: TGTGCCACCTCCCTTACAGCATCCTACGAGCAGTACTTC.

The sample holds one count of this clone. The rearrangement uses TRBV4-1 and TRBJ1-2; D is ambiguous. V was trimmed by 0 bases and J by 0 bases, leaving 8 bases between them. The CDR3 has 15 amino acids. Germline CDR1 reads MGHRA; CDR2 reads YSYEKL. The DNA of the CDR3 is TGCGCCAGCAGCCAAGAGAGGGCGGCTAACTATGGCTACACCTTC. Protein sequence: CASSQERAANYGYTF.

The genes are TRBV9 and TRBJ2-5; 7 bases map to TRBD1. Per the germline V gene, CDR1 is SGDLS and CDR2 is YYNGEE. The CDR3 has 14 amino acids. V shed 0 bases, J shed 5 bases, and the junction held 4 bases outside the gene matches. CDR3 residues: CASSVEGGAETQYF. The DNA of the CDR3 is TGTGCCAGCAGCGTAGAAGGGGGCGCGGAGACCCAGTACTTC.

The V and J genes are TRBV27 and TRBJ2-3, with a possible D match to TRBD2 (7 bases). The germline CDR1 and CDR2 sequences are MNHEY and SMNVEV (reference sequence). This CDR3 comprises 15 residues. Trimming took 4 bases from V and 6 from J, leaving 17 bases between them. In DNA, the CDR3 is TGTGCCAGCAGTTCCCAGTCGGGGGGCGAGGATACGCAGTATTTT. Its translation is CASSSQSGGEDTQYF.

The rearrangement uses TRBV6-4 and TRBJ1-4; D may be TRBD1 (6 bases). Trimming pared 7 bases from V and 4 bases from J, leaving 22 bases between. This CDR3 has 17 residues. Germline-derived CDR1 and CDR2 are MRHNA and SNTAGT. CDR3 nucleotide sequence: TGTGCCAGCACTAAGGGGGGGAAACAGGAGGGTAATGAAAAACTGTTTTTT. Its protein is CASTKGGKQEGNEKLFF.

The V gene is TRBV2, the J gene TRBJ2-1; the D is unclear. Germline V CDR1 and CDR2: SNHLY, FYNNEI. Trimming cost V 7 bases and J 8 bases, with 18 bases left between them. The CDR3 consists of 14 residues. The DNA of the CDR3 is TGTGCCAGCACTTTTACTGAAGTTGCGCATGAGCAGTTCTTC. Protein product: CASTFTEVAHEQFF. Drawing the rest from reference TRBV2 and TRBJ2-1, the complete variable domain is EPEVTQTPSHQVTQMGQEVILRCVPISNHLYFYWYRQILGQKVEFLVSFYNNEISEKSEIFDDQFSVERPDGSNFTLKIRSTKLEDSAMYFCASTFTEVAHEQFFGPGTRLTVL.

This clone was seen a few times. The rearrangement uses TRBV6-5 and TRBJ1-2, with TRBD1 as a possible D gene (6 bases). CDR1 is MNHEY and CDR2 is SVGAGI in the germline V gene. This CDR3 has 14 residues. The V end lost 7 bases, the J end lost 2 bases, and 14 bases lay between the germline ends. The CDR3 loop reads CASTDRTDNYGYTF. The CDR3 nucleotides read TGTGCCAGCACCGATCGGACAGACAACTATGGCTACACCTTC.

The chain has TRBV28 and TRBJ2-5; 9 nucleotides match TRBD2. Germline V CDR1 and CDR2: MDHEN, SYDVKM. With V trimmed by 3 bases and J by 5 bases, 10 bases remained unmatched. The CDR3 sequence is 16 residues long. CDR3 sequence (DNA): TGTGCCAGCAGTTTTTATTTGCGGGAGGGAGGGGAGACCCAGTACTTC. Translating gives CASSFYLREGGETQYF.

As concerns this clone: At one boundary the junction diverges from the germline segment, which might be a read error. V is TRBV19 and J is TRBJ1-2, with D unresolved. From germline, CDR1 is LNHDA and CDR2 SQIVND (reference sequence). The CDR3 is 13 residues long. The chain's CDR3 is CASAPGVPVVQAF. Written as DNA, the CDR3 is TGTGCCAGCGCGCCTGGTGTCCCCGTCGTTCAAGCCTTC.